This T cell receptor (beta chain) was sequenced in a study of blood T cells in healthy people across ages. It was with a sample-barcoded 5' primer and a J-beta primer mix that a second PCR of roughly 7 to 12 cycles was run. Using its own MiXCR run on the 5' RACE reads, TCRdb lists one record per CDR3 protein. This sample has around 500,000 distinct CDR3 sequences, with less than 60% found just once. Isolation yielded PBMCs, at least 7 million per sample, in every case. The CDR3 covers 14 residues. V lost 6 bases and J lost 7, with 16 bases in between. Regarding the study as a whole: The study lacked donor CMV status, which possibly confounded expanded clonotype changes. Higher diversity and more naive CD4+ cells were features of long-lived donors, compared to aged donors. Per million T cells, the diversity of TCR beta decreased roughly linearly as age advanced.

In regard to this clonotype: Its specificity is not known.

The sequencing input was blood. This TCR was recovered from a man older than 75 in good health. The rearrangement links TRBV12-3 or TRBV12-4 to TRBJ1-5, with D possibly matching TRBD1 (6 bases). In DNA form, the CDR3 reads TGTGCCAGCAGCGTAACAGGGACGGGGCAGCCCCAGCATTTT. This codes for CASSVTGTGQPQHF.